This record concerns one TCR beta chain sequence. Its antigen remains unidentified. These data belong to a study of T cell clonotyping in hematopoietic cell transplantation. Whole-study findings and limits: Recipient TCR diversity dropped after transplant; expanded clonotypes rose from day 30 to 180. Few recipient clonotypes overlapped donors; over 95% were de novo at given depth.

The V gene lost 1 base and the J gene lost 7 bases, with 9 bases spanning the gap. CDR3 length: 13 residues. The V gene's germline CDR1 is LNHDA and CDR2 SQIVND (reference sequence). Sequencing used immunoSEQ multiplex PCR; TCRdb keeps in-frame clones, though not all of them. The table shows some 5,100 clones, with 75% to 80% occurring only once. The source is a male patient aged 60 to 75 who had an allogeneic stem cell transplant from an unrelated donor, so the T cells may come from the graft donor. Some clones in this sample may be carry-over from other donors' samples. V is TRBV19 and J is TRBJ2-3; D call uncertain. The starting material was peripheral blood mononuclear cells, obtained 30 days after allogeneic stem cell transplant. The CDR3 region has the DNA TGTGCCAGTAGTATAGGGCATCAGTATACGCAGTATTTT. Its protein product is CASSIGHQYTQYF.